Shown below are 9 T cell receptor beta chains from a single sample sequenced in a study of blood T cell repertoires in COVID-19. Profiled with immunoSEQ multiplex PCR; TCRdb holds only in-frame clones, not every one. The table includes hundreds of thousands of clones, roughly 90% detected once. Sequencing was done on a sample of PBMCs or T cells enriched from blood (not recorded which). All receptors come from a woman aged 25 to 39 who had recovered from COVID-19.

The CDR3 sequence: CASRGDRTDTQYF. Here the CDR3 DNA reads TGTGCCAGCAGGGGAGATCGGACAGATACGCAGTATTTT. This chain connects TRBV6-5 to TRBJ2-3; D may be TRBD2 (5 bases). Trimming shortened V by 6 bases and J by 3 bases, and 10 bases separated the two germline ends. The CDR3 length is 13 residues. Germline V lookup: CDR1 MNHEY, CDR2 SVGAGI.

CDR3 region: CASSLSGRRGTGELFF. DNA for the CDR3: TGTGCCAGCAGCTTAAGCGGGAGGAGAGGCACCGGGGAGCTGTTTTTT. This rearrangement joins TRBV7-9 to TRBJ2-2; 9 bases fit TRBD2. The V and J ends lost 2 bases and 4 bases, in that order; junction bases with no gene match: 5. The CDR3 contains 16 residues. The germline gives CDR1 SEHNR, CDR2 FQNEAQ (reference sequence).

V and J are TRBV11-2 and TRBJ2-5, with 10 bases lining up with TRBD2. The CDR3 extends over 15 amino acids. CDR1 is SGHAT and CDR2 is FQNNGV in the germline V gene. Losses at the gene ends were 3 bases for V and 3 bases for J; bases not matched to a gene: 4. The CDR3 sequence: CASSFDGLAEETQYF. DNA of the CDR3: TGTGCCAGCAGCTTCGACGGACTAGCGGAAGAGACCCAGTACTTC.

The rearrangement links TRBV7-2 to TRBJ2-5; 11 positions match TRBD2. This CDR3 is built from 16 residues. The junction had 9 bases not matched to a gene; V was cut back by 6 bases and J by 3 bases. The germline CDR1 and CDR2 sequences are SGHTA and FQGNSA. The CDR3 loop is CASRIAGTSGKETQYF. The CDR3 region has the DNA TGTGCCAGCAGGATCGCCGGGACTAGCGGAAAAGAGACCCAGTACTTC.

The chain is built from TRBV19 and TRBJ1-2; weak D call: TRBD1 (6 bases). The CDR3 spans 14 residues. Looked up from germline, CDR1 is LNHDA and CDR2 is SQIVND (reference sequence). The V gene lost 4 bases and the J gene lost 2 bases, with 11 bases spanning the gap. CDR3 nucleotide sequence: TGTGCCAGTAGTAGGGGGGGCGCGAACTATGGCTACACCTTC. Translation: CASSRGGANYGYTF.

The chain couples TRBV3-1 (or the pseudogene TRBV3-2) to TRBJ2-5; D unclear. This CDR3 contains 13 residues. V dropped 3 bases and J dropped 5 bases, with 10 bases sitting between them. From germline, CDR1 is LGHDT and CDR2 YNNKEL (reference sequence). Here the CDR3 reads CASSQFRAETQYF. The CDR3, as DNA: TGTGCCAGCAGCCAGTTCCGAGCTGAGACCCAGTACTTC.

The CDR3 protein is CASSRQGEGYGYTF. CDR3 coding DNA: TGTGCCAGCAGTCGACAGGGGGAAGGCTATGGCTACACCTTC. This sequence joins TRBV6-5 and TRBJ1-2, with TRBD1 matching over 9 bases. The CDR3 sequence is 14 residues long. With V trimmed by 5 bases and J by 4 bases, 5 bases remained unmatched. CDR1 is MNHEY, CDR2 SVGAGI, per germline.

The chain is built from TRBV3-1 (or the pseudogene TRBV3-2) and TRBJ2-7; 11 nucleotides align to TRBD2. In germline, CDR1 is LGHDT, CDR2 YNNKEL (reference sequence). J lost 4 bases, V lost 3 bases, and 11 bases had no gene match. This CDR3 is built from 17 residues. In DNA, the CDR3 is TGTGCCAGCAGCCAGGCTACTAGCGGGAGATATCCTTACGAGCAGTACTTC. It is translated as CASSQATSGRYPYEQYF.

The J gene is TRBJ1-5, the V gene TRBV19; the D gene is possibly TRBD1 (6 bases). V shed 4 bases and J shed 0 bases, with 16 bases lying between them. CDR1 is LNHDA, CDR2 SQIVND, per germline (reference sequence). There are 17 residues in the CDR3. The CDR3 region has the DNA TGTGCCAGTAGTAGAAGCGGGGGGGCCTATAGCAATCAGCCCCAGCATTTT. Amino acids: CASSRSGGAYSNQPQHF.